Below are 9 T cell receptor beta chains sequenced from a single sample in a study of blood T cell repertoires in COVID-19. Here immunoSEQ multiplex PCR was the method, and the copy in TCRdb shows in-frame clones only, minus some. The sample contains 40,000 to 50,000 clones, under 85% of which appear only once. The source material was peripheral blood. All receptors come from a human donor in a cohort sampled during active COVID-19.

V gene TRBV4-2 combines with J gene TRBJ1-4; D is undetermined. Germline V CDR1 and CDR2: LGHNA, YNFKEQ. The CDR3 is made up of 15 amino acids. The V end was cut by 3 bases, the J end by 0 bases, with 8 bases between. The CDR3, as DNA: TGTGCCAGCAGCCAGTACGGAGCAACTAATGAAAAACTGTTTTTT. Protein sequence: CASSQYGATNEKLFF.

The J gene is TRBJ2-1, the V gene TRBV11-3; tentative D call: TRBD2 (6 bases). CDR1 is SGHNT and CDR2 is YENEEA in the germline V gene. The CDR3 runs 15 residues. Trimming removed 5 bases from V and 5 bases from J, with 16 bases in between. The CDR3 DNA is TGTGCCAGCAGCCAACAAGGGCGGGGAGACAATGAGCAGTTCTTC. Protein: CASSQQGRGDNEQFF. Filled out from reference TRBV11-3 and TRBJ2-1, the complete variable domain reads EAGVVQSPRYKIIEKKQPVAFWCNPISGHNTLYWYLQNLGQGPELLIRYENEEAVDDSQLPKDRFSAERLKGVDSTLKIQPAELGDSAVYLCASSQQGRGDNEQFFGPGTRLTVL.

This clone has only one observation. J is TRBJ1-2 and V is TRBV19; 8 positions agree with TRBD1. The CDR3 runs to 18 residues. Trimming cost V 2 bases and J 0 bases; bases outside gene matches: 11. The germline CDR1 and CDR2 sequences are LNHDA and SQIVND (reference sequence). CDR3 coding DNA: TGTGCCAGTAGTATAAATCCGGGGACAGGAGGGGCTAACTATGGCTACACCTTC. Translating gives CASSINPGTGGANYGYTF.

The chain couples TRBV27 to TRBJ1-6; 8 nucleotides align to TRBD1. Unmatched junction bases numbered 20, after V lost 7 bases and J lost 0 bases. Germline CDR1 MNHEY, CDR2 SMNVEV (reference sequence). CDR3 size: 21 residues. The CDR3 sequence is CASTTPQGARIPSSYNSPLHF. CDR3 sequence (DNA): TGTGCCAGCACTACCCCCCAGGGGGCGCGTATACCCAGCTCCTATAATTCACCCCTCCACTTT.

The chain joins TRBV11-2 to TRBJ2-7; 11 nucleotides line up with TRBD2. This CDR3 contains 15 residues. Looked up from germline, CDR1 is SGHAT and CDR2 is FQNNGV. The V gene end was trimmed by 6 bases and the J gene end by 1 base; junction bases not matched to a gene: 5. CDR3: CASRRLAGRSYEQYF. CDR3 coding DNA: TGTGCCAGCAGGAGACTAGCGGGACGTTCCTACGAGCAGTACTTC.

The sample holds one count of this clone. The chain has TRBV13 and TRBJ2-1; the D gene is possibly TRBD1 (6 bases). Germline values: CDR1 PRHDT, CDR2 FYEKMQ (reference sequence). There are 17 residues in the CDR3. V lost 3 bases to trimming and J lost 0 bases, with 15 bases between them. The CDR3 region has the DNA TGTGCCAGCAGCTTGGTAGGGGGACCGAGCTCCTACAATGAGCAGTTCTTC. Translation gives CASSLVGGPSSYNEQFF. Full variable domain (rest looked up from reference TRBV13 and TRBJ2-1): AAGVIQSPRHLIKEKRETATLKCYPIPRHDTVYWYQQGPGQDPQFLISFYEKMQSDKGSIPDRFSAQQFSDYHSELNMSSLELGDSALYFCASSLVGGPSSYNEQFFGPGTRLTVL.

J is TRBJ1-1 and V is TRBV3-1 (or the pseudogene TRBV3-2); no clear D. The V end lost 4 bases, the J end lost 5 bases, and 8 bases lay between the germline ends. The CDR3 loop spans 12 amino acids. Germline loops: CDR1 LGHDT, CDR2 YNNKEL (reference sequence). CDR3 residues: CASSRTETEAFF. CDR3 nucleotide sequence: TGTGCCAGCAGCCGTACTGAGACTGAAGCTTTCTTT.

The genes are TRBV6-6 and TRBJ2-7; D possibly corresponds to TRBD2 (6 bases). V was shortened by 7 bases and J by 0 bases, with 13 bases between the two germline ends. CDR1 is MNHNY and CDR2 is SVGAGI in the germline V gene (reference sequence). The CDR3 is 14 amino acids. CDR3 protein: CASTLRLDSYEQYF. Here the CDR3 DNA reads TGTGCCAGCACGCTTAGACTAGACTCCTACGAGCAGTACTTC.

A single count supports this clone. The CDR3, as DNA: TGTGCCAGTAGTATCAGCGGGAACACTGAAGCTTTCTTT. Translated, it gives CASSISGNTEAFF. The chain has TRBV19 and TRBJ1-1; D gene unclear. CDR1 LNHDA and CDR2 SQIVND come from the germline V gene (reference sequence). V was trimmed by 3 bases and J by 1 base, leaving 6 bases between them. This CDR3 has 13 residues.